This T cell receptor beta chain was retrieved from a study of human T cells and chemical hapten exposure. Study results and limitations: Every donor had alopecia, and their immune response may therefore differ from healthy people's. The number of TCRs over 1 in 1000 frequency stayed unchanged after DPC. Expanded TCRs created a significantly greater count of big CDR3 similarity clusters than controls did.

Trimming removed 0 bases from V and 8 bases from J, with 20 bases in between. From germline, CDR1 is LNHDA and CDR2 SQIVND (reference sequence). The CDR3 sequence is 17 residues long. One entry per CDR3 protein, called by TCRdb with MiXCR from the RACE reads. The data contain roughly 380,000 distinct CDR3 sequences, approximately 5.1% of them singletons. In its sample, this clonotype was seen a few times. Its antigen is unknown. As for time point: pre-sensitization, week 0. Sample treatment: therapeutic diphenylcyclopropenone sensitization with weekly scalp DPC. Source: whole blood, taken in connection with sensitization to the hapten diphenylcyclopropenone (DPC). The rearrangement joins TRBV19 to TRBJ2-1, with a weak D call TRBD1 (6 bases). This clonotype originated in a woman between 45 and 65 years old with alopecia areata. Some clones in this sample may be carry-over from other donors' samples. The DNA for the CDR3 is TGTGCCAGTAGTATAGAACAGGGTTTCCATCTGATCGATGAGCAGTTCTTC. Encoded protein: CASSIEQGFHLIDEQFF.